In its sample, the clone carrying this TCR beta chain was seen many times. Time point described: newly diagnosed GD, antithyroid drugs for less than 3 months. RNA from PBMCs was the source of the TCR library. Germline CDR1 reads SQVTM; CDR2 reads ANQGSEA. With 0 bases removed from V and 1 base from J, the gap between germline ends came to 12 bases. This CDR3 region has 15 residues. Researchers made TCR beta libraries by using iRepertoire HTBI primers and running Arm-PCR on CDR3 regions. MiXCR was run by TCRdb on the multiplex PCR reads, yielding one entry per CDR3 protein. The sample carries hundreds of thousands of distinct CDR3 sequences, around 12% recorded once. This record comes from a study of regulatory T cells in long-lasting Graves disease. Across the whole study: For under 3 months, newly diagnosed Graves' patients had been taking antithyroid drugs.

These data are also associated with another study on T cells in Graves' hyperthyroidism and ophthalmopathy. That source notes: For Graves' hyperthyroidism to be stable, ophthalmopathy could not progress within 18 months. During a first-round RT-PCR of the TCR CDR3, the HTBI primer set was used.

The material sequenced was peripheral blood mononuclear cells (PBMCs), taken at new diagnosis, from a patient treated with antithyroid drugs. This clonotype was sampled from a young woman with Graves disease. The chain links TRBV29-1 to TRBJ1-2; no firm D call. The CDR3 DNA follows: TGCAGCGTTGAAGAAGTACACAGCATTAACTATGGCTACACCTTC. It specifies CSVEEVHSINYGYTF.